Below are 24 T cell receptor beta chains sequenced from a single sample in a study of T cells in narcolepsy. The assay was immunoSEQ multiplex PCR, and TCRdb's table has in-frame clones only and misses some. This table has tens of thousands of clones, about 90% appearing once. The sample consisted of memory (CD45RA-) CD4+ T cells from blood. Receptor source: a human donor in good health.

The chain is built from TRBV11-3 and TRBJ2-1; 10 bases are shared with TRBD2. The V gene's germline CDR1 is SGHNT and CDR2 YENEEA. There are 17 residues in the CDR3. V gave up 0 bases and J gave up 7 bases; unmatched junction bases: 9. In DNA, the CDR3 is TGTGCCAGCAGCTTAGAGCAAGCGGGAGGGCCTCGGAATGAGCAGTTCTTC. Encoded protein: CASSLEQAGGPRNEQFF. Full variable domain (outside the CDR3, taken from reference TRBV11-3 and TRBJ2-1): EAGVVQSPRYKIIEKKQPVAFWCNPISGHNTLYWYLQNLGQGPELLIRYENEEAVDDSQLPKDRFSAERLKGVDSTLKIQPAELGDSAVYLCASSLEQAGGPRNEQFFGPGTRLTVL.

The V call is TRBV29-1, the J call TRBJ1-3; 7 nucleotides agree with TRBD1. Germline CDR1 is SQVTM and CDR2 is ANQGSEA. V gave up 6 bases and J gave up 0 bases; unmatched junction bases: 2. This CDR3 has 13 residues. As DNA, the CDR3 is TGCAGCGTGGGACAGAGCTCTGGAAACACCATATATTTT. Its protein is CSVGQSSGNTIYF.

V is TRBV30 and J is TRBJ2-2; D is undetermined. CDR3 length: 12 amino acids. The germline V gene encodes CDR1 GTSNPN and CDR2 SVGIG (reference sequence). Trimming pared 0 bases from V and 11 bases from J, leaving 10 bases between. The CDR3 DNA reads TGTGCCTGGAGTGTCGCGACGGAAGAGCTGTTTTTT. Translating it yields CAWSVATEELFF.

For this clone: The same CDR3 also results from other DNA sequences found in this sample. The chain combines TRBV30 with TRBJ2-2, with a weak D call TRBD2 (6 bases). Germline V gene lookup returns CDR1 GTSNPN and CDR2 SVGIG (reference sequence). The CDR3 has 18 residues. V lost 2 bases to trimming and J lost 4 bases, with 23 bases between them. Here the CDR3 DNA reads TGTGCCTGGAGTCGAACGTTAAGCATGGGGGGTTTCACCGGGGAGCTGTTTTTT. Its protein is CAWSRTLSMGGFTGELFF.

CDR3 nucleotides: TGTGCCAGCTGTAGCGGGGGGCCGAACACCGGGGAGCTGTTTTTT. Protein sequence: CASCSGGPNTGELFF. The rearrangement links TRBV13 to TRBJ2-2; 10 bases line up with TRBD2. V lost 8 bases and J lost 0; bases outside the gene matches: 3. Germline CDR1 is PRHDT and CDR2 is FYEKMQ (reference sequence). CDR3 length: 15 residues. Full variable domain (rest looked up from reference TRBV13 and TRBJ2-2): AAGVIQSPRHLIKEKRETATLKCYPIPRHDTVYWYQQGPGQDPQFLISFYEKMQSDKGSIPDRFSAQQFSDYHSELNMSSLELGDSALYFCASCSGGPNTGELFFGEGSRLTVL.

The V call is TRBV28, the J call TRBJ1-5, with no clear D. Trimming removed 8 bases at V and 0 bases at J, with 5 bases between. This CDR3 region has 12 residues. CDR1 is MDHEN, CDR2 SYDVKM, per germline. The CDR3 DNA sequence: TGTGCCAGCTTTTATAGCAATCAGCCCCAGCATTTT. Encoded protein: CASFYSNQPQHF.

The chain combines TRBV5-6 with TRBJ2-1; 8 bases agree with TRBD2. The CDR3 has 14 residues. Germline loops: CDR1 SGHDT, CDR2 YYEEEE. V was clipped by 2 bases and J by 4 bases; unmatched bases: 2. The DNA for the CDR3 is TGTGCCAGCAGCTTTCCTAGCGGGTACAATGAGCAGTTCTTC. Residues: CASSFPSGYNEQFF.

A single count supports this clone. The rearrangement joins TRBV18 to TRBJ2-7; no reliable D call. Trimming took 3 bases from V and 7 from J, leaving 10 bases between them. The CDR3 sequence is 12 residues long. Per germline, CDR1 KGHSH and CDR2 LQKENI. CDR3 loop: CASSPAGLEQYF. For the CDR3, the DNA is TGTGCCAGCTCACCGGCCGGGTTGGAGCAGTACTTC.

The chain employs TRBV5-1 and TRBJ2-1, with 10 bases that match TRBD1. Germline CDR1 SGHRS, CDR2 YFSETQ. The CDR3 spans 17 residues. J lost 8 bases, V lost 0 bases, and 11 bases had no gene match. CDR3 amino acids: CASSLVLVGTGDDEQFF. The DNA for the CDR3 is TGCGCCAGCAGCTTGGTGTTAGTTGGGACAGGGGATGATGAGCAGTTCTTC.

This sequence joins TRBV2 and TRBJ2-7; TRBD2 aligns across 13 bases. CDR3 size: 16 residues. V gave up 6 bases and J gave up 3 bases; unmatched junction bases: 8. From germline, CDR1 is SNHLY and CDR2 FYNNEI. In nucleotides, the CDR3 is TGTGCCAGCAGGGAAACGAGGACTAGCGGGGGCTACGAGCAGTACTTC. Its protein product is CASRETRTSGGYEQYF.

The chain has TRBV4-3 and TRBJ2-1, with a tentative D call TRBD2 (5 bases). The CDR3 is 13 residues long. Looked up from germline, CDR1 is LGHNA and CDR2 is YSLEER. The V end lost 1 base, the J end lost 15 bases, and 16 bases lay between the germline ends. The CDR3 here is CASSQVPEGARFF. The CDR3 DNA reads TGCGCCAGCAGCCAAGTTCCCGAGGGCGCGAGGTTCTTC.

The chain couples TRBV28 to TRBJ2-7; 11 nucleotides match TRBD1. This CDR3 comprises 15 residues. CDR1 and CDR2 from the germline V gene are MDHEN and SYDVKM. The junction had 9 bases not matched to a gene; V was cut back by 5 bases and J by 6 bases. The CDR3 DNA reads TGTGCCAGCAGTCTCTCTTGGACAGGGGGCTCCGAGCAGTACTTC. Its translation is CASSLSWTGGSEQYF.

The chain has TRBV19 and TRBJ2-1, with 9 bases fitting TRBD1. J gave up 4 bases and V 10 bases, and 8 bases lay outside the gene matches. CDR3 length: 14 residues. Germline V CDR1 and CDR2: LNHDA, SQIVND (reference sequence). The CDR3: CATKGQGLYNEQFF. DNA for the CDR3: TGTGCCACCAAGGGACAGGGTCTATACAATGAGCAGTTCTTC.

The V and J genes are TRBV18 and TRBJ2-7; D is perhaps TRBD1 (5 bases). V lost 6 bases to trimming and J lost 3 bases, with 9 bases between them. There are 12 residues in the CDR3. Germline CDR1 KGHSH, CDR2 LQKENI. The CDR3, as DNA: TGTGCCAGCTCCCCCACAGGCTACGAGCAGTACTTC. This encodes CASSPTGYEQYF.

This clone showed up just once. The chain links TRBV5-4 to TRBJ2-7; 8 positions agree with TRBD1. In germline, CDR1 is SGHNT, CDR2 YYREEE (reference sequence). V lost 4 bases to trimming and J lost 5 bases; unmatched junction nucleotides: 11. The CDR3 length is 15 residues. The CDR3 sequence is CASSRIPDRVNEQYF. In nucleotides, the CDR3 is TGTGCCAGCAGCCGAATTCCGGACAGGGTGAACGAGCAGTACTTC.

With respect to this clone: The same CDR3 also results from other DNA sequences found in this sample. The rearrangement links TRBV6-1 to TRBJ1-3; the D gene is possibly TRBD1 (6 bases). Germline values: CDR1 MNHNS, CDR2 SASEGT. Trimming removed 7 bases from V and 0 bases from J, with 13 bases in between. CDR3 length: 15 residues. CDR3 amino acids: CASKGHPASGNTIYF. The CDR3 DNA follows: TGTGCCAGCAAGGGACACCCTGCCTCTGGAAACACCATATATTTT.

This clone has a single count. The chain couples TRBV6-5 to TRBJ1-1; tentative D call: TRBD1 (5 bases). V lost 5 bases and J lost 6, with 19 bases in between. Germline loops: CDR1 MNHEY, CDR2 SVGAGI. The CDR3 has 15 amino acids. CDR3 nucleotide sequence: TGTGCCAGCAGTACTACGTCCAGGGAATACGCTGAAGCTTTCTTT. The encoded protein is CASSTTSREYAEAFF.

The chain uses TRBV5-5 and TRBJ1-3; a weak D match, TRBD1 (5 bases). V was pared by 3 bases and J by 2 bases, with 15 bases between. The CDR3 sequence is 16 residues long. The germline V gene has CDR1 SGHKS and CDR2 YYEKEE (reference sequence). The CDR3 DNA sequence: TGTGCCAGCAGCTACACAGGCATAAGGACTGGAAACACCATATATTTT. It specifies CASSYTGIRTGNTIYF.

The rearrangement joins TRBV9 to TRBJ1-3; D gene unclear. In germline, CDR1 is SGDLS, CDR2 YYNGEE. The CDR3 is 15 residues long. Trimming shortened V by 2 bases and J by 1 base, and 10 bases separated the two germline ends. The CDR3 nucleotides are TGTGCCAGCAGCGTCCGTCCGGGGTCTGGAAACACCATATATTTT. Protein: CASSVRPGSGNTIYF.

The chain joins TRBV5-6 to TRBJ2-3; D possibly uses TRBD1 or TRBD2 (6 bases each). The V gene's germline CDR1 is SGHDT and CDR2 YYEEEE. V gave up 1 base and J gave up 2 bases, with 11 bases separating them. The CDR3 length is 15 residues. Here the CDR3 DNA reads TGTGCCAGCAGCTTGAGGGGGGCGCCCACAGATACGCAGTATTTT. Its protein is CASSLRGAPTDTQYF.

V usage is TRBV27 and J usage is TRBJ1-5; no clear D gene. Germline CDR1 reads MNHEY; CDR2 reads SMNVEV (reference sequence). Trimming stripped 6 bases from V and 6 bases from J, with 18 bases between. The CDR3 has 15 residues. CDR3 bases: TGTGCCAGCAGCCGCAGGCAGGCGCCGAGTCAGCCCCAGCATTTT. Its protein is CASSRRQAPSQPQHF.

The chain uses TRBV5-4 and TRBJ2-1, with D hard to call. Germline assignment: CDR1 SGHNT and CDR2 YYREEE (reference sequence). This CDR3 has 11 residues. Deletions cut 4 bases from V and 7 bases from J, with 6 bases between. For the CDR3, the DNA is TGTGCCAGCAGCCTAACGAATGAGCAGTTCTTC. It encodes CASSLTNEQFF.

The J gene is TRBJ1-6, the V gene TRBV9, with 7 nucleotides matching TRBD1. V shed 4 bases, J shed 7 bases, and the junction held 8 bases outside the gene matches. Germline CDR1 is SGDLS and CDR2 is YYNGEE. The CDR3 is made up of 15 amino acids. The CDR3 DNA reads TGTGCCAGCAGCCCAGGGGGGCTCCCGAATTCACCCCTCCACTTT. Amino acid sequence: CASSPGGLPNSPLHF.

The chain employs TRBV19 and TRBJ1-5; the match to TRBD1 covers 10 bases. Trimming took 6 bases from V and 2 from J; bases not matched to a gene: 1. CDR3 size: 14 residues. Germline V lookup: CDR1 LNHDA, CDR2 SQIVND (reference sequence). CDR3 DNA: TGTGCCAGTAGCGGGACAGGGGGCAATCAGCCCCAGCATTTT. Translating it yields CASSGTGGNQPQHF.